Listed below are T cell receptor beta chains from one sample, sequenced in a study of Ad26.COV2.S vaccination and SARS-CoV-2 variants. The assay was immunoSEQ multiplex PCR, and TCRdb's table has in-frame clones only and misses some. This table holds 350,000 to 500,000 clones, around 87% found once. Sequencing was performed on peripheral blood, taken in a trial of Ad26.COV2.S vaccine versus placebo. The receptors shown here come from a person between 18 and 65 years old who received the Ad26.COV2.S COVID-19 vaccine or a placebo. Each CDR3 is given without its conserved first and last residue. Only part of the rows carry a size: once, few, many, or a class if the clone is expanded.

TRBJ2-1 | 13 | - | TRBV5-4 | ASSLVGSSYNEQF
TRBJ2-5 | 11 | - | TRBV16 | ASSQTREETQY
TRBJ1-1 | 6 | - | TRBV20-1 | SAGTRT
TRBJ2-2 | 13 | - | TRBV30 | AWSVGQANTGELF
TRBJ2-7 | 13 | - | TRBV9 | ASSDLGLAIYEQY
TRBJ1-5 | 14 | - | TRBV6-2/TRBV6-3 | ASSEGRDKGNQPQH
TRBJ1-5 | 12 | - | TRBV28 | ASSFRGRGQPQH
TRBJ2-3 | 15 | - | TRBV6-2/TRBV6-3 | ASSSGMEGGNTDTQY
TRBJ2-1 | 14 | - | TRBV14 | ASSQGRQGYRNEQF
TRBJ2-5 | 12 | - | TRBV28 | ASRMGTPWETQY
TRBJ2-2 | 13 | - | TRBV19 | ASSETGGGTGELF
TRBJ2-7 | 12 | - | TRBV19 | ASSIVPGSYEQY
TRBJ2-7 | 11 | - | TRBV19 | ASSIGQGYEQY
TRBJ1-1 | 12 | - | TRBV10-3 | AISESKDRIVAF
TRBJ2-6 | 13 | - | TRBV10-3 | AISESGAGANVLT
TRBJ2-3 | 12 | - | TRBV9 | ASSGRGAADTQY
TRBJ2-1 | 13 | - | TRBV19 | ASSTAGVSYNEQF
TRBJ1-2 | 14 | - | TRBV30 | AWRERGTGSSYGYT
TRBJ1-2 | 11 | - | TRBV2 | ASEGGGNYGYT
TRBJ2-1 | 14 | - | TRBV5-1 | ASSLGYSGGDNEQF
TRBJ1-1 | 13 | - | TRBV4-3 | ASSQVERFNTEAF
TRBJ1-1 | 16 | - | TRBV6-7 | ASSYSRDQGPPDTEAF
TRBJ2-1 | 10 | - | TRBV12-3/TRBV12-4 | ASRGVNNEQF
TRBJ2-4 | 16 | - | TRBV4-3 | ASSQEVIQGVAKNIQY
TRBJ2-7 | 9 | - | TRBV5-1 | ASRSNYEQY
TRBJ2-7 | 15 | - | TRBV30 | AWSRVKRGQRSYEQY
TRBJ2-2 | 13 | few | TRBV2 | ASSVRTGDTGELF
TRBJ2-5 | 14 | - | TRBV18 | ASSPPFRDSEETQY
TRBJ2-5 | 12 | - | TRBV28 | ASSLRTTGETQY
TRBJ1-2 | 12 | - | TRBV7-2 | ASSFLGTGYGYT
TRBJ1-4 | 13 | once | TRBV7-6 | ASSLSFATNEKLF
TRBJ1-3 | 13 | - | TRBV2 | ASSRTLSSGNTIY
TRBJ2-7 | 16 | - | TRBV29-1 | SVESRPSPTGGSYEQY
TRBJ2-7 | 12 | - | TRBV5-1 | ASSLDQSSYEQY
TRBJ1-5 | 16 | once | TRBV15 | ATSGRDGSRGGNQPQH
TRBJ2-7 | 14 | - | TRBV5-6 | ASSSILLAGANEQY
TRBJ2-1 | 14 | - | TRBV7-9 | ASSLFGTGGYNEQF
TRBJ2-3 | 11 | - | TRBV2 | ASRDRATDTQY
TRBJ1-2 | 9 | - | TRBV28 | ASTHRHGYT
TRBJ2-2 | 15 | - | TRBV27 | ASSITTGTGYTGELF
TRBJ1-3 | 11 | - | TRBV9 | ASSPWGGHTIY
TRBJ2-7 | 10 | - | TRBV6-5 | ASSYRGSEQY
TRBJ1-2 | 11 | - | TRBV19 | ASSIPGYHGYT
TRBJ2-1 | 11 | - | TRBV29-1 | SVAGGAYNEQF
TRBJ2-5 | 11 | - | TRBV19 | ASMVGPTGTQY
TRBJ2-1 | 14 | - | TRBV5-1 | ASSLYSAGPGDEQF
TRBJ2-5 | 14 | - | TRBV6-2/TRBV6-3 | ASSYFQRAPQETQY
TRBJ2-3 | 14 | once | TRBV5-8 | ASSSLGLAVEDTQY
TRBJ1-6 | 11 | once | TRBV7-3 | ASSLSNYSPLH
TRBJ1-5 | 13 | - | TRBV28 | ASRTGQVSNQPQH
TRBJ1-5 | 12 | - | TRBV4-3 | ASSQDTANQPQH
TRBJ2-6 | 15 | - | TRBV28 | ASSKQGGGTGSNVLT
TRBJ2-6 | 13 | - | TRBV7-9 | ASSFVGSGANVLT